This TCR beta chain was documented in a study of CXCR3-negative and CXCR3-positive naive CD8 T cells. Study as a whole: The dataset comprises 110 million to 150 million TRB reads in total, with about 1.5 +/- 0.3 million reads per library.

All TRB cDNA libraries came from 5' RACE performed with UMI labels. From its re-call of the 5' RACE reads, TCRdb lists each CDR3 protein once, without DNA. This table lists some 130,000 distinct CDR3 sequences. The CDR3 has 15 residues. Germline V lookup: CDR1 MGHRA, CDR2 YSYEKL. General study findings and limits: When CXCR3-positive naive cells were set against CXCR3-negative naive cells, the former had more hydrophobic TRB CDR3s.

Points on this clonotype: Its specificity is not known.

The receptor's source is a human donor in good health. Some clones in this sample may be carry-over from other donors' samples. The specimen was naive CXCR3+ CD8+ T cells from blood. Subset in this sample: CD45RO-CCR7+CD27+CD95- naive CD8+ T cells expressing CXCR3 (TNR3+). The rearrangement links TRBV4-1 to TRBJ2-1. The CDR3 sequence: CASSQEGRSYNEQFF.